The clone carrying this T cell receptor (beta chain) was counted a few times. No antigen is known for it. The ends lost 2 bases at V and 7 bases at J; junction bases unmatched: 6. The CDR3 is made up of 15 amino acids. The germline gives CDR1 MRHNA, CDR2 SNTAGT. The data belong to a study of vaccination and CD4 T cells after COVID-19. About the study: According to the study, participants were given two doses of BNT162b2 or mRNA-1273 vaccine.

Treatment: roughly ten-day PBMC culture with coronavirus spike peptide pools or control peptides (ViraFEST assay). Via ViraFEST, peptide pools expanded antigen-specific T cells before TCR sequencing. Cultured CD4+ T cells had their DNA profiled by the Oncomine TCR Beta short-read assay. TCRdb passed the PCR reads through MiXCR, listing each CDR3 protein once. The sample has about 20,000 distinct CDR3 sequences; 55% to 70% are singletons. Study-level points and caveats: Within the convalescent patients, spike mono-reactivity was found in 304 of 307 vaccine-specific clones.

This chain uses TRBV6-4 with TRBJ2-1, with 9 bases matching TRBD2. The receptor's source is a human donor who had recovered from COVID-19. The sample in question was CD4+ T cells from blood, cultured in vitro, obtained after SARS-CoV-2 vaccination. The CDR3 is CASSDGLAGVNEQFF. CDR3 in DNA: TGTGCCAGCAGTGACGGGTTAGCGGGGGTAAATGAGCAGTTCTTC.